This T cell receptor beta chain comes out of a study of blood T cells in healthy people across ages. Study-level background: Capturing about one barcoded beta molecule per two T cells was achieved by template switching.

The CDR3 consists of 13 residues. Between the trimmed V and J ends, which lost 11 bases and 4 bases, there was a span of 15 bases. Germline V gene sequence: CDR1 SNHLY, CDR2 FYNNEI. PCR was performed a second time for about 7 to 12 cycles using a sample-barcoded 5' primer and a J-beta primer mix. TCRdb called the 5' RACE reads again in MiXCR, with one record for every CDR3 protein. Here the sample spans roughly 800,000 distinct CDR3 sequences, roughly 64% being singletons. This clonotype has a handful of counts. Sequencing input: blood. The source of this sequence is a man aged 25-40 years in good health. The chain combines TRBV2 with TRBJ2-1, with D perhaps matching TRBD1 or TRBD2 (6 bases each). CDR3 sequence: CAARLGGYNEQFF. The CDR3 DNA sequence: TGTGCCGCTCGACTAGGGGGGTACAATGAGCAGTTCTTC. The whole variable domain, remainder taken from reference TRBV2 and TRBJ2-1, is EPEVTQTPSHQVTQMGQEVILRCVPISNHLYFYWYRQILGQKVEFLVSFYNNEISEKSEIFDDQFSVERPDGSNFTLKIRSTKLEDSAMYFCAARLGGYNEQFFGPGTRLTVL.